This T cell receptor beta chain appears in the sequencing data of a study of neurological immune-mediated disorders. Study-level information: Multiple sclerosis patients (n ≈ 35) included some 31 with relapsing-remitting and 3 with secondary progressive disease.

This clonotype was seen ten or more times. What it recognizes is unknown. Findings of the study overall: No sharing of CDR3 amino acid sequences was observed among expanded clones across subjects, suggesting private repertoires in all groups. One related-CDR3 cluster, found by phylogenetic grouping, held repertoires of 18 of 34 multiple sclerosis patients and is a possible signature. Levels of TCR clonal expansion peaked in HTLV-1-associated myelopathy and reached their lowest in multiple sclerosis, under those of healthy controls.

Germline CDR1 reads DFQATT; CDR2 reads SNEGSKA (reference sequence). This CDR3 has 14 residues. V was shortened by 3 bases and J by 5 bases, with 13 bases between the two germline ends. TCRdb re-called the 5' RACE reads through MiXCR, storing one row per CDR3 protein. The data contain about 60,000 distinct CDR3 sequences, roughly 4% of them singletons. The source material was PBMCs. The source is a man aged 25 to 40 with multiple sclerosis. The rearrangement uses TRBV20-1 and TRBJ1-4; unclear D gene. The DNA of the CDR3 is TGCAGTGCTAGTGCGGGGTCTGGGAATGAAAAACTGTTTTTT. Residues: CSASAGSGNEKLFF.